The 28 T cell receptor beta chains reported below all come from one sample, sequenced in a study of blood T cell repertoires in COVID-19. The data were produced by immunoSEQ multiplex PCR, yet TCRdb's version contains in-frame clones alone and is incomplete. The table has over 90,000 clones, 70% to 90% seen once. The specimen was peripheral blood. The receptors were gathered from a man aged 45-60 years in a cohort sampled during active COVID-19.

V gene TRBV4-2 combines with J gene TRBJ2-2, with 7 bases aligning to TRBD2. V lost 6 bases to trimming and J lost 2 bases; unmatched junction nucleotides: 6. Per germline, CDR1 LGHNA and CDR2 YNFKEQ. The CDR3 has 15 residues. CDR3 residues: CASRKAGSNTGELFF. In DNA, the CDR3 is TGTGCCAGCAGAAAAGCGGGGTCCAACACCGGGGAGCTGTTTTTT.

The chain couples TRBV6-1 to TRBJ1-1, with 8 bases lining up with TRBD1. Germline V CDR1 and CDR2: MNHNS, SASEGT. The CDR3 is made up of 17 amino acids. V gave up 4 bases and J gave up 4 bases; unmatched junction bases: 14. The CDR3 region has the DNA TGTGCCAGCAGTGTAAATCCTACAGGGGGTTTGACCACTGAAGCTTTCTTT. This translates into CASSVNPTGGLTTEAFF.

The chain recombines TRBV24-1 with TRBJ2-1; a possible D gene is TRBD2 (6 bases). This CDR3 has 14 residues. Per the germline V gene, CDR1 is KGHDR and CDR2 is SFDVKD. Trimming shortened V by 0 bases and J by 8 bases, and 10 bases separated the two germline ends. The CDR3 DNA sequence: TGTGCCACCAGTGATTTGTGGAGGGGCGATGAGCAGTTCTTC. Protein sequence: CATSDLWRGDEQFF.

This chain connects TRBV6-5 to TRBJ1-2; 8 bases map to TRBD1. The CDR3 runs to 15 residues. CDR1 MNHEY and CDR2 SVGAGI come from the germline V gene. Trimming removed 6 bases from V and 2 bases from J; junction bases left unmatched: 8. The CDR3 nucleotides are TGTGCCAGCAGCAAACGCGGACAGGGCAACTATGGCTACACCTTC. Translation gives CASSKRGQGNYGYTF.

The chain has TRBV9 and TRBJ1-2; 7 positions agree with TRBD1. This CDR3 has 17 amino acids. Germline loops: CDR1 SGDLS, CDR2 YYNGEE. Trimming at V came to 5 bases and at J to 3 bases, leaving 16 bases not matched to a gene. The chain's CDR3 is CASSQLLTRGTDYGYTF. The CDR3 DNA reads TGTGCCAGCAGTCAATTACTTACCCGAGGGACAGACTATGGCTACACCTTC.

The rearrangement links TRBV7-9 to TRBJ1-2, with D possibly being TRBD1 (6 bases). The CDR3 runs to 15 residues. Trimming pared 3 bases from V and 5 bases from J, leaving 16 bases between. Germline V CDR1 and CDR2: SEHNR, FQNEAQ (reference sequence). Here the CDR3 DNA reads TGTGCCAGCAGCTTGGGGGGGGCCCTTGGGTATGGCTACACCTTC. Encoded protein: CASSLGGALGYGYTF.

The genes are TRBV11-2 and TRBJ1-5; unclear D gene. Germline values: CDR1 SGHAT, CDR2 FQNNGV. V lost 0 bases and J 1 base, leaving 13 bases between the germline ends. The CDR3 is 17 residues long. Written as DNA, the CDR3 is TGTGCCAGCAGCTTAGAAGGCGGGATGGCGAGCAATCAGCCCCAGCATTTT. Protein product: CASSLEGGMASNQPQHF.

The J gene is TRBJ1-5, the V gene TRBV6-2 or TRBV6-3; D possibly corresponds to TRBD1 (5 bases). Deletions cut 3 bases from V and 2 bases from J, with 8 bases between. The V gene's germline CDR1 is MNHEY and CDR2 SVGEGT. The CDR3 has 14 residues. The CDR3 here is CASSYAGGNQPQHF. CDR3 nucleotide sequence: TGTGCCAGCAGTTATGCGGGGGGCAATCAGCCCCAGCATTTT.

This chain connects TRBV2 to TRBJ1-1; a weak D match, TRBD1 (5 bases). The V end lost 4 bases, the J end lost 6 bases, and 9 bases lay between the germline ends. The CDR3 spans 12 residues. Germline loops: CDR1 SNHLY, CDR2 FYNNEI. CDR3: CASSVSGAEAFF. Written as DNA, the CDR3 is TGTGCCAGCAGTGTATCGGGGGCTGAAGCTTTCTTT.

V usage is TRBV5-8 and J usage is TRBJ1-5, with 9 positions matching TRBD1. The V and J ends lost 3 bases and 2 bases, in that order; junction bases with no gene match: 3. Germline CDR1 and CDR2: SGHTS and YDEGEE. The CDR3 length is 15 residues. The CDR3 loop reads CASSSRDRGNQPQHF. In nucleotides, the CDR3 is TGTGCCAGCAGCTCCCGGGACAGGGGCAATCAGCCCCAGCATTTT.

This rearrangement joins TRBV11-3 to TRBJ2-7; the match to TRBD1 covers 8 bases. Germline V gene lookup returns CDR1 SGHNT and CDR2 YENEEA. V shed 5 bases and J 1 base; nucleotides not matched to a gene: 4. CDR3 length: 14 amino acids. The DNA for the CDR3 is TGTGCCAGCAGCCCTGGACAGGGTTCCTACGAGCAGTACTTC. Translation gives CASSPGQGSYEQYF.

The V gene is TRBV14, the J gene TRBJ2-4; 10 bases agree with TRBD2. CDR3 size: 15 residues. Trimming took 1 base from V and 6 from J; bases not matched to a gene: 3. Germline CDR1 is SGHDN and CDR2 is FVKESK. The CDR3 sequence: CASSQVTSGLNIQYF. The CDR3 DNA reads as TGTGCCAGCAGCCAAGTGACTAGCGGGTTAAACATTCAGTACTTC.

The V and J genes are TRBV5-1 and TRBJ2-6; perhaps TRBD2 as D (6 bases). With 4 bases removed from V and 4 bases from J, the gap between germline ends came to 18 bases. Per germline, CDR1 SGHRS and CDR2 YFSETQ. The CDR3 runs 17 residues. Here the CDR3 DNA reads TGCGCCAGCAGCGTGGGTTCATCGGGAGCCGGGGCCAACGTCCTGACTTTC. Protein sequence: CASSVGSSGAGANVLTF.

The CDR3 region has the DNA TGTGCCAGCAGCCAGACAGGGTCGGATTCACCCCTCCACTTT. Amino acid sequence: CASSQTGSDSPLHF. This rearrangement joins TRBV6-5 to TRBJ1-6; 7 bases match TRBD1. J was trimmed by 8 bases and V by 6 bases; bases with no gene match: 7. CDR3 length: 14 residues. Germline V gene lookup returns CDR1 MNHEY and CDR2 SVGAGI.

The chain is built from TRBV28 and TRBJ1-4; no definite D call. The length of the CDR3 is 13 residues. Trimming shortened V by 2 bases and J by 5 bases, and 6 bases separated the two germline ends. Germline V lookup: CDR1 MDHEN, CDR2 SYDVKM. In DNA form, the CDR3 reads TGTGCCAGCAGTTTAAGGCGGAATGAAAAACTGTTTTTT. This gives the protein CASSLRRNEKLFF.

V usage is TRBV27 and J usage is TRBJ2-2, with 7 positions matching TRBD1. After removal of 5 bases from V and 5 bases from J, the junction contained 8 bases not matched to a gene. The CDR3 loop spans 15 amino acids. Germline CDR1 MNHEY, CDR2 SMNVEV (reference sequence). CDR3 coding DNA: TGTGCCAGCAGTCGGAATACAGGGGCGACCGGGGAGCTGTTTTTT. Translation: CASSRNTGATGELFF.

The chain joins TRBV9 to TRBJ2-1, with 7 bases aligning to TRBD2. Per germline, CDR1 SGDLS and CDR2 YYNGEE. This CDR3 region has 19 residues. After removal of 4 bases from V and 0 bases from J, the junction contained 16 bases not matched to a gene. DNA of the CDR3: TGTGCCAGCAGCTCCAGAGGTGGGCTAGCGGTAAGCTCCTACAATGAGCAGTTCTTC. Residues: CASSSRGGLAVSSYNEQFF. The entire variable domain, with the rest obtained from reference TRBV9 and TRBJ2-1, is as follows: DSGVTQTPKHLITATGQRVTLRCSPRSGDLSVYWYQQSLDQGLQFLIQYYNGEERAKGNILERFSAQQFPDLHSELNLSSLELGDSALYFCASSSRGGLAVSSYNEQFFGPGTRLTVL.

The gene calls are TRBV5-1 and TRBJ1-1; D gene uncertain. V was shortened by 0 bases and J by 4 bases, with 7 bases between the two germline ends. Germline lookup yields CDR1 SGHRS and CDR2 YFSETQ. CDR3 size: 13 residues. CDR3 region: CASSLGPVTEAFF. DNA for the CDR3: TGCGCCAGCAGCTTGGGGCCAGTCACTGAAGCTTTCTTT.

This clone appeared a single time. The gene calls are TRBV7-9 and TRBJ2-6, with D possibly matching TRBD1 (6 bases). Trimming removed 5 bases at V and 0 bases at J, with 14 bases between. This CDR3 contains 17 residues. Germline V gene lookup returns CDR1 SEHNR and CDR2 FQNEAQ (reference sequence). The CDR3 DNA reads TGTGCCAGCAGCCTCGGACAGTCAAACTCTGGGGCCAACGTCCTGACTTTC. As protein: CASSLGQSNSGANVLTF.

V is TRBV18 and J is TRBJ2-2; 12 bases fit TRBD1. Per the germline V gene, CDR1 is KGHSH and CDR2 is LQKENI. There are 23 residues in the CDR3. The V segment lost 0 bases and the J segment 6 bases; nucleotides outside the gene matches: 23. In DNA form, the CDR3 reads TGTGCCAGCTCACCACCTATTGGACCCCGGGACAGGGGGCTTCATTTGCGTGCCGGGGAGCTGTTTTTT. Amino acids: CASSPPIGPRDRGLHLRAGELFF.

This chain links TRBV7-2 with TRBJ1-1, with no clear D. The CDR3 extends over 13 amino acids. With 0 bases removed from V and 11 bases from J, the gap between germline ends came to 13 bases. CDR1 and CDR2 from the germline V gene are SGHTA and FQGNSA. The CDR3 sequence: CASSLATNAQAFF. The CDR3 coding sequence is TGTGCCAGCAGCTTAGCGACAAACGCGCAGGCTTTCTTT. Full variable domain (rest looked up from reference TRBV7-2 and TRBJ1-1): GAGVSQSPSNKVTEKGKDVELRCDPISGHTALYWYRQSLGQGLEFLIYFQGNSAPDKSGLPSDRFSAERTGGSVSTLTIQRTQQEDSAVYLCASSLATNAQAFFGQGTRLTVV.

The rearrangement joins TRBV27 to TRBJ2-3; TRBD1 matches 9 bases. With 6 bases clipped from V and 4 bases from J, the junction kept 14 bases outside the gene matches. The CDR3 spans 17 residues. CDR1 is MNHEY, CDR2 SMNVEV, per germline (reference sequence). In DNA, the CDR3 is TGTGCCAGCAGCGCCCCCCGACAGGGGGGGAGCGCAGATACGCAGTATTTT. This sequence encodes CASSAPRQGGSADTQYF.

The chain links TRBV14 to TRBJ1-1; the D is unclear. Trimming removed 3 bases at V and 3 bases at J, with 8 bases between. Germline V gene data show CDR1 as SGHDN and CDR2 as FVKESK. The CDR3 covers 13 residues. CDR3 coding DNA: TGTGCCAGCAGCCAGCACATCGACACTGAAGCTTTCTTT. It encodes CASSQHIDTEAFF.

The V gene is TRBV29-1, the J gene TRBJ1-5; D is unresolved. Trimming removed 0 bases at V and 0 bases at J, with 15 bases between. The CDR3 extends over 17 amino acids. CDR1 and CDR2 from the germline V gene are SQVTM and ANQGSEA. DNA of the CDR3: TGCAGCGTTGAAGAGAGGAGGAAAGGTAATAGCAATCAGCCCCAGCATTTT. This translates into CSVEERRKGNSNQPQHF.

The V and J genes are TRBV27 and TRBJ1-5; 7 bases align to TRBD1. This CDR3 comprises 21 residues. The J segment lost 6 bases and the V segment lost 6 bases, leaving 29 bases of the junction unmatched. Germline V gene lookup returns CDR1 MNHEY and CDR2 SMNVEV (reference sequence). The CDR3 DNA reads TGTGCCAGCAGCCCCAGCAACCCCATATTTAGGTCCCGACAGGGCTCTCAGCCCCAGCATTTT. This codes for CASSPSNPIFRSRQGSQPQHF.

This chain links TRBV21-1 with TRBJ1-4; the D segment call TRBD1 is taken from the table without a DNA check. TRBV21-1 constitutes a pseudogene. This CDR3 comprises 24 residues. This CDR3 reads CASRYEVVPRQGPPALTSNEKLFF. CDR3 bases: TGTGCCAGCAGATACGAAGTAGTCCCTCGACAGGGGCCCCCCGCACTAACCTCTAATGAAAAACTGTTTTTT.

The chain employs TRBV11-1 and TRBJ2-2, with 7 bases that match TRBD2. V was pared by 3 bases and J by 0 bases, with 1 base of the junction left unmatched. This CDR3 comprises 15 residues. Germline V gives CDR1 SGHAT, CDR2 FQDESV (reference sequence). Written as DNA, the CDR3 is TGTGCCAGCAGCTTGGGGGGGTCGAACACCGGGGAGCTGTTTTTT. It codes for CASSLGGSNTGELFF.

This chain joins TRBV5-1 and TRBJ2-1; 14 positions agree with TRBD2. This CDR3 contains 18 residues. Germline CDR1 and CDR2: SGHRS and YFSETQ. V lost 5 bases and J lost 0; bases outside the gene matches: 7. CDR3 nucleotide sequence: TGCGCCAGCAGAGCCGGGACTAGCGGGGGCATCTCCTACAATGAGCAGTTCTTC. It codes for CASRAGTSGGISYNEQFF.